The clone carrying this T cell receptor beta chain was counted once. The sample comes from a study of CD8+CD57+ T cells in acquired aplastic anemia. The use of genomic DNA as template underpinned the TCR beta VDJ and CDR3 profiling. Using its own MiXCR run on the reads, TCRdb lists one record per CDR3 protein. This sample has roughly 300,000 distinct CDR3 sequences, with around three fifths found just once. V dropped 6 bases and J dropped 7 bases, with 13 bases sitting between them. The CDR3 extends over 13 amino acids. Germline V CDR1 and CDR2: MGHDK, SYGVNS. The receptor was derived from a human donor with severe aplastic anemia or a healthy control (not recorded which). Material: sorted CD4+, CD8+, or CD8+CD57+ T cells (not recorded which) from PBMCs. The V gene is TRBV25-1, the J gene TRBJ1-5; TRBD1 might be the D (5 bases). The CDR3 is CASRGGGEQPQHF. In DNA, the CDR3 is TGTGCCAGCAGGGGGGGAGGGGAACAGCCCCAGCATTTT.